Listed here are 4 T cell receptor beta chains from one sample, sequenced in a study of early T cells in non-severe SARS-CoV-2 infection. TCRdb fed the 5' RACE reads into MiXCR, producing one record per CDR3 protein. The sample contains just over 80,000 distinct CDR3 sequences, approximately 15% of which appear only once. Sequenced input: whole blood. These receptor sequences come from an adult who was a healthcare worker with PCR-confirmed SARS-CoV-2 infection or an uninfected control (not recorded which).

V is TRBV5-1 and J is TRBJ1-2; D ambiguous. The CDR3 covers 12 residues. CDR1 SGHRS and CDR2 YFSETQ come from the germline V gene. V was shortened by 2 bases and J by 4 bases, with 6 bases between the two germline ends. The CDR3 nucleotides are TGCGCCAGCAGCTTCGACTCCTATGGCTACACCTTC. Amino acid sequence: CASSFDSYGYTF.

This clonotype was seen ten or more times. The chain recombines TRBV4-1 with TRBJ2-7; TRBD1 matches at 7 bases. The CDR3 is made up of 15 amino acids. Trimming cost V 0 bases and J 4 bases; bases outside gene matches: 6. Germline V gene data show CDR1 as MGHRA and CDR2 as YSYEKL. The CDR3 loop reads CASSQDRGSSYEQYF. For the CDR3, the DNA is TGCGCCAGCAGCCAAGACAGGGGGAGTTCGTACGAGCAGTACTTC.

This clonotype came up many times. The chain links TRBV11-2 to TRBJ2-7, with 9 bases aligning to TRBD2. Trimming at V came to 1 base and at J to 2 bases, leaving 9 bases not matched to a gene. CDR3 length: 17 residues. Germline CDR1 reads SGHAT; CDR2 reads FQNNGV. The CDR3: CASSLGRLRGGAYEQYF. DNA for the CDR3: TGTGCCAGCAGCTTAGGACGACTGCGCGGGGGGGCCTACGAGCAGTACTTC.

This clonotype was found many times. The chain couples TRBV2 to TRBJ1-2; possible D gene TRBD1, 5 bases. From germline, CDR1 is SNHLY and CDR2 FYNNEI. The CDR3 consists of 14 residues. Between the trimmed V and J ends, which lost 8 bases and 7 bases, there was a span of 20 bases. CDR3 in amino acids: CASAEIQDSPGYTF. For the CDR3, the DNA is TGTGCCAGCGCGGAAATTCAAGACAGTCCTGGCTACACCTTC.